These 16 T cell receptor beta chains came from one sample sequenced in a study of blood T cell repertoires in COVID-19. This table comes from immunoSEQ multiplex PCR, and its TCRdb copy is limited to in-frame clones, with some not included. Of 350,000 to 550,000 clones detected, roughly 87% appear once; the ten largest clones hold under 2%. The sample taken for sequencing was PBMCs or T cells enriched from blood (not recorded which). These receptors all stem from a woman aged 18-29 years with acute COVID-19.

The rearrangement links TRBV5-1 to TRBJ2-2, with D tentatively TRBD2 (5 bases). CDR1 and CDR2 from the germline V gene are SGHRS and YFSETQ. V was trimmed by 1 base and J by 7 bases, leaving 11 bases between them. The CDR3 contains 14 residues. CDR3 region: CASSLFIGSGELFF. CDR3 DNA sequence: TGCGCCAGCAGCTTGTTTATAGGGAGCGGGGAGCTGTTTTTT.

The gene calls are TRBV9 and TRBJ2-2; possible D gene TRBD2, 6 bases. Germline V gene lookup returns CDR1 SGDLS and CDR2 YYNGEE. This CDR3 is built from 14 residues. Trimming pared 7 bases from V and 4 bases from J, leaving 14 bases between. Written as DNA, the CDR3 is TGTGCCAGCGAAGGGAGGCCCGGCACCGGGGAGCTGTTTTTT. This translates into CASEGRPGTGELFF. Full variable domain (outside the CDR3, taken from reference TRBV9 and TRBJ2-2): DSGVTQTPKHLITATGQRVTLRCSPRSGDLSVYWYQQSLDQGLQFLIQYYNGEERAKGNILERFSAQQFPDLHSELNLSSLELGDSALYFCASEGRPGTGELFFGEGSRLTVL.

This clone was observed a few times. The chain's CDR3 is CASSFISETPGAFF. In DNA form, the CDR3 reads TGTGCCAGCAGCTTCATCTCGGAAACCCCAGGGGCTTTCTTT. The J gene is TRBJ1-1, the V gene TRBV5-6; TRBD1 might be the D (5 bases). V shed 2 bases and J shed 11 bases, with 19 bases lying between them. This CDR3 is 14 amino acids long. CDR1 is SGHDT, CDR2 YYEEEE, per germline.

This chain joins TRBV7-2 and TRBJ2-5; maybe TRBD2 (6 bases). The CDR3 sequence is 15 residues long. The V gene lost 5 bases and the J gene lost 5 bases, with 18 bases spanning the gap. Germline CDR1 and CDR2: SGHTA and FQGNSA. The CDR3: CASSTRHRDSETQYF. Written as DNA, the CDR3 is TGTGCCAGCAGCACCAGACACCGGGACTCGGAGACCCAGTACTTC.

The rearrangement joins TRBV9 to TRBJ2-3; D gene ambiguous. Trimming removed 0 bases from V and 2 bases from J, with 10 bases in between. The germline gives CDR1 SGDLS, CDR2 YYNGEE. CDR3 length equals 15 residues. CDR3 nucleotide sequence: TGTGCCAGCAGCGTAGTACAGAGACCCACAGATACGCAGTATTTT. Encoded protein: CASSVVQRPTDTQYF.

This chain connects TRBV2 to TRBJ2-3; 12 bases fit TRBD2. Germline CDR1 reads SNHLY; CDR2 reads FYNNEI. Trimming took 4 bases from V and 5 from J; bases not matched to a gene: 1. The CDR3 length is 14 residues. This CDR3 reads CASSVLAGGDTQYF. The CDR3 DNA reads as TGTGCCAGCAGTGTACTAGCGGGGGGAGATACGCAGTATTTT.

The chain combines TRBV11-1 with TRBJ2-7; 7 nucleotides agree with TRBD2. CDR1 SGHAT and CDR2 FQDESV come from the germline V gene (reference sequence). This CDR3 comprises 14 residues. With V trimmed by 5 bases and J by 0 bases, 4 bases remained unmatched. This CDR3 is CASSLGGSSYEQYF. In DNA form, the CDR3 reads TGTGCCAGCAGCCTGGGGGGGAGCTCCTACGAGCAGTACTTC.

The rearrangement uses TRBV5-8 and TRBJ1-6, with 9 bases identical to TRBD1. The germline gives CDR1 SGHTS, CDR2 YDEGEE. V trimming: 4 bases; J trimming: 3 bases; junction bases outside the gene matches: 2. There are 15 residues in the CDR3. The CDR3: CASSADRGYNSPLHF. Here the CDR3 DNA reads TGTGCCAGCAGCGCGGACAGGGGCTATAATTCACCCCTCCACTTT.

This chain joins TRBV4-3 and TRBJ2-7, with D maybe TRBD2 (5 bases). The ends were cut back, 8 bases at V and 5 bases at J, with 22 bases in the middle. The CDR3 consists of 15 residues. Germline-derived CDR1 and CDR2 are LGHNA and YSLEER. Written as DNA, the CDR3 is TGCGCCAGCTCAGCCAAAAATCCCGGGGTTGACGAGCAGTACTTC. This gives the protein CASSAKNPGVDEQYF.

V and J are TRBV4-2 and TRBJ2-3, with 9 bases that match TRBD2. Trimming took 1 base from V and 0 from J; bases not matched to a gene: 2. The CDR3 has 16 residues. Per the germline V gene, CDR1 is LGHNA and CDR2 is YNFKEQ. The DNA of the CDR3 is TGTGCCAGCAGCCAAGGGGGACTAGCTAGCACAGATACGCAGTATTTT. Its translation is CASSQGGLASTDTQYF.

The genes are TRBV25-1 and TRBJ2-7; 9 bases fit TRBD1. The CDR3 totals 15 residues. The trim removed 3 bases at V and 3 bases at J, leaving 6 bases unmatched. The germline gives CDR1 MGHDK, CDR2 SYGVNS. This CDR3 reads CASSDPGTGHYEQYF. The CDR3 DNA reads as TGTGCCAGCAGTGACCCTGGGACAGGGCACTACGAGCAGTACTTC.

The V and J genes are TRBV3-1 (or the pseudogene TRBV3-2) and TRBJ1-3; D ambiguous. Germline loops: CDR1 LGHDT, CDR2 YNNKEL (reference sequence). The V gene lost 6 bases and the J gene lost 7 bases, with 16 bases spanning the gap. There are 14 residues in the CDR3. The CDR3 sequence: CASRLGEDSNTIYF. In DNA form, the CDR3 reads TGTGCCAGCAGGCTCGGGGAAGATTCTAACACCATATATTTT.

This clone was observed a single time. V usage is TRBV30 and J usage is TRBJ1-1, with 7 bases aligning to TRBD1. The germline gives CDR1 GTSNPN, CDR2 SVGIG (reference sequence). This CDR3 has 16 residues. Losses at the gene ends were 3 bases for V and 0 bases for J; bases not matched to a gene: 10. DNA of the CDR3: TGTGCCTGGAGCTTGAGGGGGCTAAATCTGAACACTGAAGCTTTCTTT. It encodes CAWSLRGLNLNTEAFF.

V and J are TRBV6-5 and TRBJ1-2; D gene ambiguous. Germline loops: CDR1 MNHEY, CDR2 SVGAGI. This CDR3 is 13 amino acids long. Trimming took 4 bases from V and 2 from J, leaving 8 bases between them. The CDR3 sequence is CASSFRGNYGYTF. As DNA, the CDR3 is TGTGCCAGCAGTTTTCGGGGAAACTATGGCTACACCTTC.

This sequence joins TRBV7-2 and TRBJ2-5, with a possible D match to TRBD1 (6 bases). Per germline, CDR1 SGHTA and CDR2 FQGNSA. V lost 6 bases, J lost 5 bases, and 13 bases lay in between. The CDR3 extends over 13 amino acids. DNA for the CDR3: TGTGCCAGCAGGAGGGGGATTGGGGAGACCCAGTACTTC. It specifies CASRRGIGETQYF.

The rearrangement uses TRBV9 and TRBJ2-3; 7 bases fit TRBD1. The CDR3 has 15 residues. V dropped 4 bases and J dropped 2; count of bases not matched to a gene: 7. The germline gives CDR1 SGDLS, CDR2 YYNGEE. The CDR3 loop is CASSSPGQNTDTQYF. The CDR3 DNA follows: TGTGCCAGCAGCTCACCGGGACAGAACACAGATACGCAGTATTTT.